This T cell receptor beta chain was recorded in a study of Graves' ophthalmopathy and Graves' hyperthyroidism. This clonotype occurred many times. As the template, RNA transcripts were used to amplify TCR beta CDR3 regions. Second-round multiplex PCR came after a first-round RT-PCR that employed HTBI primers. In TCRdb, the multiplex PCR reads were re-called with MiXCR into one record per CDR3 protein. The sample carries under 200,000 distinct CDR3 sequences, less than 45% recorded once. The V and J ends lost 2 bases and 0 bases respectively, with 11 bases between them. Germline V gene data show CDR1 as SGHAT and CDR2 as FQNNGV. The CDR3 extends over 16 amino acids. Researchers turned away patients with other autoimmune diseases, uncontrolled infections, pregnancy or lactation. Sampling over 8 ml of fresh peripheral blood provided the PBMCs.

This sequence originates from a woman aged 40 to 50 with Graves' ophthalmopathy. This sequence joins TRBV11-2 and TRBJ1-3; D not certain. The sample was peripheral blood. The CDR3 here is CASSLYSKSSGNTIYF. The CDR3 nucleotides are TGTGCCAGCAGCTTATATTCCAAGAGCTCTGGAAACACCATATATTTT.